The clone carrying this T cell receptor (beta chain) was picked up a small number of times. Its matching antigen is unknown. The data were taken from a study of T-cell reconstitution after alpha-beta-depleted transplantation in children. The authors prepared the TCRbeta library with unique molecular identifiers. TCRdb fed the PCR reads into MiXCR, producing one record per CDR3 protein. The table includes 700,000 to 850,000 distinct CDR3 sequences, 15% to 20% detected once. Points from the study as a whole: Reports say that about two months after transplant, the alpha-beta T cells came out of several hundred graft clones that had expanded.

This TCR derives from a male patient aged 10 to 17 who had a stem cell transplant for acute lymphoblastic leukemia, so the T cells may come from the graft donor. The input for sequencing was PBMCs, mostly from graft donor cells, taken 360 days after TCRalphabeta/CD19-depleted stem cell transplant.

CDR3 nucleotides: TGTGCCAGCAGCCAGCCCCGGGCTTTCGGCACCGGGGAGCTGTTTTTT. The encoded protein is CASSQPRAFGTGELFF. The chain carries TRBV4-2 and TRBJ2-2, with D uncertain. Germline V CDR1 and CDR2: LGHNA, YNFKEQ. The CDR3 is 16 residues long. With 3 bases removed from V and 4 bases from J, the gap between germline ends came to 15 bases.